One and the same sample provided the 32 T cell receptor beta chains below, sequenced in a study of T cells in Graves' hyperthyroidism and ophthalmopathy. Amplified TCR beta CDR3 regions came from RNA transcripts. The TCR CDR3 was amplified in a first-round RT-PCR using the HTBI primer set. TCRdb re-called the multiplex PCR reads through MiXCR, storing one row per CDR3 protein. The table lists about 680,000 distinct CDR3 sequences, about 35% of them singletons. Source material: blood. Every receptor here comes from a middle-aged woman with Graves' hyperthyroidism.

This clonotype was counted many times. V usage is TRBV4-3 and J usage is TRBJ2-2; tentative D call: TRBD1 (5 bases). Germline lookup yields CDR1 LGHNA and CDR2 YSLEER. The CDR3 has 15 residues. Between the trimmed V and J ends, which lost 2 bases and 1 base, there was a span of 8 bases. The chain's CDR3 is CASSQTQGNTGELFF. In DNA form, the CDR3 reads TGCGCCAGCAGCCAAACTCAGGGGAACACCGGGGAGCTGTTTTTT.

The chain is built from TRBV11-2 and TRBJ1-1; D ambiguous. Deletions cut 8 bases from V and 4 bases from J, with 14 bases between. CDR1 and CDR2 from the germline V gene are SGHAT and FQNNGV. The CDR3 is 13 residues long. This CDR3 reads CASEVGRGTEAFF. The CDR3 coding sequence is TGTGCCAGCGAGGTTGGCAGAGGCACTGAAGCTTTCTTT.

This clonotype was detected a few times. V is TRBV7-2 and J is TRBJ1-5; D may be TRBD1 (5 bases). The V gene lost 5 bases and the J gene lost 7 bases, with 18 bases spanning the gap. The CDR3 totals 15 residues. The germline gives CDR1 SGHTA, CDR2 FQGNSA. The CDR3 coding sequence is TGTGCCAGCAGCCCCTCAGGGCAGGTCCACCAGCCCCAGCATTTT. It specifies CASSPSGQVHQPQHF.

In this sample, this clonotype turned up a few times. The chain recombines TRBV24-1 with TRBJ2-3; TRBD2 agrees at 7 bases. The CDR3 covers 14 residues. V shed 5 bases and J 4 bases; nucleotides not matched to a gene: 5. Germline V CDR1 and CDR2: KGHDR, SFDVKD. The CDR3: CATSASLAADTQYF. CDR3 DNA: TGTGCCACCAGTGCGTCCCTAGCGGCAGATACGCAGTATTTT.

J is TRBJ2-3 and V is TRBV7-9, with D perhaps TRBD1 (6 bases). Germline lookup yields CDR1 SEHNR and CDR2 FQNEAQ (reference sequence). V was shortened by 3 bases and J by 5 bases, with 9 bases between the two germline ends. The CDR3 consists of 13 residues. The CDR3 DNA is TGTGCCAGCAGCTTGGGACACGGAGATACGCAGTATTTT. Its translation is CASSLGHGDTQYF.

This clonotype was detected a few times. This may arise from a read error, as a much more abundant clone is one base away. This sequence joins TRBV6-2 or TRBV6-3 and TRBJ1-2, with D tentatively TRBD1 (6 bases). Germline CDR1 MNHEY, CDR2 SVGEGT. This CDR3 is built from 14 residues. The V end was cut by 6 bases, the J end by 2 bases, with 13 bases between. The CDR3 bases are TGTGCCAGCAGCCGGACCGACAGGAACTATGGCTACACCTTC. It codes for CASSRTDRNYGYTF.

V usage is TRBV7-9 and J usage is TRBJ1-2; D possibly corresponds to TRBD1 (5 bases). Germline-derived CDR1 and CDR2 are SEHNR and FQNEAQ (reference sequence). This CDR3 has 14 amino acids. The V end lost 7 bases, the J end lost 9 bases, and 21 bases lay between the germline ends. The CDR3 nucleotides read TGTGCCAGCACCCTACACGGGGAGGGGTATAGCTACACCTTC. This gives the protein CASTLHGEGYSYTF.

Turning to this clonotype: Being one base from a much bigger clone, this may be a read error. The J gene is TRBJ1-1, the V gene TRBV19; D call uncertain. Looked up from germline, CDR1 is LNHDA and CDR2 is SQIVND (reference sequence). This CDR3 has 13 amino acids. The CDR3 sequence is CASSWEGYTEASF. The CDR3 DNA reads TGTGCCAGTTCCTGGGAGGGCTACACTGAAGCTTCCTTT.

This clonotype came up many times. The CDR3 sequence: CASSIRDRFYGYTF. CDR3 sequence (DNA): TGTGCCAGCAGCATCCGGGACAGATTCTATGGCTACACCTTC. The V gene is TRBV13, the J gene TRBJ1-2; 7 bases fit TRBD1. The CDR3 runs to 14 residues. CDR1 and CDR2 from the germline V gene are PRHDT and FYEKMQ (reference sequence). Losses at the gene ends were 5 bases for V and 4 bases for J; bases not matched to a gene: 7. The entire variable domain, with the rest obtained from reference TRBV13 and TRBJ1-2, is as follows: AAGVIQSPRHLIKEKRETATLKCYPIPRHDTVYWYQQGPGQDPQFLISFYEKMQSDKGSIPDRFSAQQFSDYHSELNMSSLELGDSALYFCASSIRDRFYGYTFGSGTRLTVV.

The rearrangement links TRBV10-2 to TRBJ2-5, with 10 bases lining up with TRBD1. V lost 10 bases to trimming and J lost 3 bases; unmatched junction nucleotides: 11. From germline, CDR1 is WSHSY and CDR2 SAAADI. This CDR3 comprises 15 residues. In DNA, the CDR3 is TGCGCCATCAGCGCGGGACAGGGGAAGGAAGAGACCCAGTACTTC. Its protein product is CAISAGQGKEETQYF.

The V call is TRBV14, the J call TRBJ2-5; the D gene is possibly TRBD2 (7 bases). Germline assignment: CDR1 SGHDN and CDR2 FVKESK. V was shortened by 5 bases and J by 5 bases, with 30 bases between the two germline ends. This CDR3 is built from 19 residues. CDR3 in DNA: TGTGCCAGCAGCGCTCGACGGGACACCGGGGGGCTGACGTCTGAGACCCAGTACTTC. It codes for CASSARRDTGGLTSETQYF.

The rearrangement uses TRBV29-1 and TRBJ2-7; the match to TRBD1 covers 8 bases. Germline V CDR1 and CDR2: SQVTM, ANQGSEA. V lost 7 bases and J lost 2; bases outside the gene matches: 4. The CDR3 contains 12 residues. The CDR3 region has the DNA TGCAGCGCTAGACAGGGGCCCTACGAGCAGTACTTC. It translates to CSARQGPYEQYF.

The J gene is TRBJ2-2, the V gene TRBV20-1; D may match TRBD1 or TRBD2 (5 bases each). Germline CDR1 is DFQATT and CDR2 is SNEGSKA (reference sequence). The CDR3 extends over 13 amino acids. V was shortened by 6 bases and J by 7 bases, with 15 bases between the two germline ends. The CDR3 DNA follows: TGCAGTGCCCTTACTAGGGACCACGGGGAGCTGTTTTTT. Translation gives CSALTRDHGELFF.

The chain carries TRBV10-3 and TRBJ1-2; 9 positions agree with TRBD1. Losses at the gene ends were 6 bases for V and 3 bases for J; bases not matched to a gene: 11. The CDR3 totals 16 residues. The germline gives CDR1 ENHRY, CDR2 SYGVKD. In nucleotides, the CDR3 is TGTGCCATCAGCCGGGACAGGGCTACCCCTTACTATGGCTACACCTTC. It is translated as CAISRDRATPYYGYTF.

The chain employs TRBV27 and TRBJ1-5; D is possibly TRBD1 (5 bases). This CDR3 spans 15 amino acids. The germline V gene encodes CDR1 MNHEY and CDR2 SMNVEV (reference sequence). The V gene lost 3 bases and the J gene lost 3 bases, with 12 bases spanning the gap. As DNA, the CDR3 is TGTGCCAGCAGTTTGAAAGGGGTTTACAATCAGCCCCAGCATTTT. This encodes CASSLKGVYNQPQHF.

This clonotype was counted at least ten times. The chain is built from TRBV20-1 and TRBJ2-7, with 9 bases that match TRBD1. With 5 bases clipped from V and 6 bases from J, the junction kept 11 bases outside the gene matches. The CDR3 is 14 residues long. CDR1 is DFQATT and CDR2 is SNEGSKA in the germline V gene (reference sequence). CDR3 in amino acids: CSAAGTGLGVEQYF. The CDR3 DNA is TGCAGTGCTGCCGGGACAGGGCTCGGAGTCGAGCAGTACTTC.

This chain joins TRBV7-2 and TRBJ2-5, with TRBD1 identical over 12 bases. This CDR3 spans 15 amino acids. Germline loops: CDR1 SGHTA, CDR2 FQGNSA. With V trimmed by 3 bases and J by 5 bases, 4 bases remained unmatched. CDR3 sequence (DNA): TGTGCCAGCAGCTTCTCCGGGACAGGGGGCGAGACCCAGTACTTC. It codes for CASSFSGTGGETQYF.

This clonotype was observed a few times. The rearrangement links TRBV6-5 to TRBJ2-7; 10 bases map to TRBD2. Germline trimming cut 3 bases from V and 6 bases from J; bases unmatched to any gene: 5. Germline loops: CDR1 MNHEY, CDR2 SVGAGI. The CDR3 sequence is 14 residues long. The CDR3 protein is CASSYSGRTSEQYF. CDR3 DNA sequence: TGTGCCAGCAGTTATAGCGGGAGGACGTCCGAGCAGTACTTC.

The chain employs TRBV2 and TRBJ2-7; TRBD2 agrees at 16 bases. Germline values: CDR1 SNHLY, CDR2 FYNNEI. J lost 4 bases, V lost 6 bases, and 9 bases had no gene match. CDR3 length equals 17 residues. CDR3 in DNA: TGTGCCAGCAGCCCCTCGGGACTAGCGGGAGGGCCGTACGAGCAGTACTTC. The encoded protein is CASSPSGLAGGPYEQYF.

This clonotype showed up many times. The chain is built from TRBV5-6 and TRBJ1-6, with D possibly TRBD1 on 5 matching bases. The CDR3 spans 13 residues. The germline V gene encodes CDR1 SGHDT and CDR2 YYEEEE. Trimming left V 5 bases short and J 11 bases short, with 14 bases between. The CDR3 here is CASSLAPGAPLHF. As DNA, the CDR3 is TGTGCCAGCAGTCTAGCCCCGGGGGCACCCCTCCACTTT.

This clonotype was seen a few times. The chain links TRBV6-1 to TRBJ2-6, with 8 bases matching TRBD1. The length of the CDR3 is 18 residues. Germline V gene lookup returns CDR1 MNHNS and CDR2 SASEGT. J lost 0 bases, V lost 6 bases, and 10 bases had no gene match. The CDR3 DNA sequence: TGTGCCAGCAGCCCTGGACAGGGTTTGGACTCTGGGGCCAACGTCCTGACTTTC. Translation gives CASSPGQGLDSGANVLTF.

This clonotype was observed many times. The CDR3 protein is CASPVTMNTEAFF. CDR3 DNA: TGTGCCAGCCCGGTGACTATGAACACTGAAGCTTTCTTT. This chain uses TRBV2 with TRBJ1-1; D not certain. Germline CDR1 is SNHLY and CDR2 is FYNNEI. The CDR3 consists of 13 residues. Trimming pared 8 bases from V and 0 bases from J, leaving 10 bases between.

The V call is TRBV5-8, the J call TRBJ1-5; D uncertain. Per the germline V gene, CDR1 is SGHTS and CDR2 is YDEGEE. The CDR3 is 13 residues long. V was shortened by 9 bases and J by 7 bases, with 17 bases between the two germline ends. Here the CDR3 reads CANSMTPYQPQHF. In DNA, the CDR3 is TGTGCCAACAGTATGACCCCTTACCAGCCCCAGCATTTT.

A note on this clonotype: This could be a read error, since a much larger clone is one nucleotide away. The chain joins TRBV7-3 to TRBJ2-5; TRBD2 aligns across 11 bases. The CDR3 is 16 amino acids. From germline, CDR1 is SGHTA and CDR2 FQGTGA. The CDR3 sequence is CTSSPTSGRGGETQYF. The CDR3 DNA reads TGTACCAGCAGTCCTACTAGCGGGAGAGGCGGAGAGACCCAGTACTTC.

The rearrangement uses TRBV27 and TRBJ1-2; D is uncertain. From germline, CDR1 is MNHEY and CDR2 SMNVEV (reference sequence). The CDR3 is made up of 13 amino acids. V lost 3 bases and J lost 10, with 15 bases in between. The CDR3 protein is CASSFGEGWSYTF. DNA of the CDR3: TGTGCCAGCAGTTTTGGGGAAGGGTGGTCCTACACCTTC.

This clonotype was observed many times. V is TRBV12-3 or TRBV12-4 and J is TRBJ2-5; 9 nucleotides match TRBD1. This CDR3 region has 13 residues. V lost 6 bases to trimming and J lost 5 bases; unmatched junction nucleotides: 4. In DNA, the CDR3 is TGTGCCAGCAGCGGGACAGGGCGGGAGACCCAGTACTTC. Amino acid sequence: CASSGTGRETQYF.

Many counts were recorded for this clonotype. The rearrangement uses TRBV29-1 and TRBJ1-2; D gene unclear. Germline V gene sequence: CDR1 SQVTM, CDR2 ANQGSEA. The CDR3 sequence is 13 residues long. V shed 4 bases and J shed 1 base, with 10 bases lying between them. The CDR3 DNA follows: TGCAGCGTTGCCGCCCAGGATAACTATGGCTACACCTTC. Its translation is CSVAAQDNYGYTF.

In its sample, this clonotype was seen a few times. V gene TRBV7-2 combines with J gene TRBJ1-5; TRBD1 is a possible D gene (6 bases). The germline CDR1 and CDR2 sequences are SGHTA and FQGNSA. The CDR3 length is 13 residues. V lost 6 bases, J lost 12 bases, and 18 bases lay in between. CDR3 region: CASSQAQGLFQHF. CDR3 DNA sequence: TGTGCCAGCAGTCAGGCCCAGGGGTTGTTCCAGCATTTT.

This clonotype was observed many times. The CDR3 reads CASSPLSRGANYGYTF. The CDR3 DNA reads as TGTGCCAGCAGCCCCCTAAGTAGGGGCGCGAACTATGGCTACACCTTC. The rearrangement links TRBV7-2 to TRBJ1-2, with D perhaps TRBD1 (5 bases). The CDR3 is 16 amino acids. V was pared by 5 bases and J by 2 bases, with 18 bases between. The germline CDR1 and CDR2 sequences are SGHTA and FQGNSA. Variable domain in full (rest from reference TRBV7-2 and TRBJ1-2): GAGVSQSPSNKVTEKGKDVELRCDPISGHTALYWYRQSLGQGLEFLIYFQGNSAPDKSGLPSDRFSAERTGGSVSTLTIQRTQQEDSAVYLCASSPLSRGANYGYTFGSGTRLTVV.

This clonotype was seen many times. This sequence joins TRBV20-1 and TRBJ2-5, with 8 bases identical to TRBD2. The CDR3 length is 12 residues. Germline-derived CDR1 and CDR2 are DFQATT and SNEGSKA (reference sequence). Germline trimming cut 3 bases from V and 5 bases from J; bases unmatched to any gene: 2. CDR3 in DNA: TGCAGTGCTAGGGAGCGGGAGGAGACCCAGTACTTC. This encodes CSAREREETQYF.

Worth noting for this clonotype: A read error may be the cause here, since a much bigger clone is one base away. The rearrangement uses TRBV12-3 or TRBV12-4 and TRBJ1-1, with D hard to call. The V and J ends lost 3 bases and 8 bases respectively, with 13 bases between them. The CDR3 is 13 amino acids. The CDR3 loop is CASSFQPNLEAFF. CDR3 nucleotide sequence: TGTGCCAGCAGTTTTCAGCCCAACTTGGAAGCTTTCTTT.

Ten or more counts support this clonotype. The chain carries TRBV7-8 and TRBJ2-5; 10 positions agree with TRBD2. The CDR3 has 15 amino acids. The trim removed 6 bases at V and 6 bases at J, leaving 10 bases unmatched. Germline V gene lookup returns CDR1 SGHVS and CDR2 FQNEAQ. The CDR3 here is CASSPRTSGEKTQYF. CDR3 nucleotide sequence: TGTGCCAGCAGTCCGAGGACTAGCGGAGAGAAGACCCAGTACTTC.